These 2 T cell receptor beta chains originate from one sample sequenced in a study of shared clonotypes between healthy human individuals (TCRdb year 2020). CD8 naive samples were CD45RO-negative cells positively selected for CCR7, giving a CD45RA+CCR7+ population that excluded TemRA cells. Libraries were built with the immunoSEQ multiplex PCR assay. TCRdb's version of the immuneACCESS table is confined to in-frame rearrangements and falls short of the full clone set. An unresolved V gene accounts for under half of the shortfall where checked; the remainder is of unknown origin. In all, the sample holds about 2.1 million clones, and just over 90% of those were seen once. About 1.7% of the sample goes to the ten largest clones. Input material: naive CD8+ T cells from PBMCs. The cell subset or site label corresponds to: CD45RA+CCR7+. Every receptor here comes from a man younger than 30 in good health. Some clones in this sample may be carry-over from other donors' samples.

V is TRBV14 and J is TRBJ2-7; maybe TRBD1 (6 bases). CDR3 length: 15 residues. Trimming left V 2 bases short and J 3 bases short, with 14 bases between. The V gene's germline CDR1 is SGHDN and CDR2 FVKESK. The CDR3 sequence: CASSQRDTGSYEQYF. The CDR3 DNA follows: TGTGCCAGCAGCCAAAGGGATACAGGGAGCTACGAGCAGTACTTC.

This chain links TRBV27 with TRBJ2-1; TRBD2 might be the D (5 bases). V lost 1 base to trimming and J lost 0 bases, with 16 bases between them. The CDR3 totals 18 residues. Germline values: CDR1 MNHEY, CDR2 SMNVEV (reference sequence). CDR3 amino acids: CASSLWVGGQSSYNEQFF. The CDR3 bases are TGTGCCAGCAGTTTATGGGTCGGCGGGCAAAGCTCCTACAATGAGCAGTTCTTC.